The rows below give T cell receptor beta chains drawn from one sample of a study of blood T cell repertoires in COVID-19. This table comes from immunoSEQ multiplex PCR, and its TCRdb copy is limited to in-frame clones, with some not included. The sample includes more than 85,000 clones, around 80% of them seen just once. Sequencing was done on a sample of peripheral blood. All receptors derive from a woman older than 75 with acute or convalescent COVID-19. Both conserved end residues are part of each CDR3. Each record gives: CDR3 protein, CDR3 DNA, D gene, J gene, clone size, V gene. A D gene is named only where the DNA matches it firmly. Some rows have no size entry. The others give once, few or many, or a class for an expanded clone.

CDR3: CASSSGIVYEQYF
DNA: TGTGCCAGCAGTTCGGGGATAGTCTACGAGCAGTACTTC
D: -
J: TRBJ2-7
size: -
V: TRBV28

CDR3: CASMDRGIERAFF
DNA: TGTGCCAGCATGGACAGGGGAATAGAAAGAGCTTTCTTT
D: TRBD1
J: TRBJ1-1
size: -
V: TRBV27

CDR3: CASSLDNSRSGNTIYF
DNA: TGTGCCAGCAGCTTAGACAACAGCCGCTCTGGAAACACCATATATTTT
D: -
J: TRBJ1-3
size: -
V: TRBV7-8

CDR3: CSGREPDTQYF
DNA: TGCAGCGGGCGGGAGCCAGATACGCAGTATTTT
D: TRBD2
J: TRBJ2-3
size: -
V: TRBV29-1

CDR3: CASSHRTGNYGHTF
DNA: TGTGCCAGCAGCCACAGGACAGGCAACTATGGCCACACCTTC
D: TRBD1
J: TRBJ1-2
size: -
V: TRBV3-1/TRBV3-2

CDR3: CASSSKGLVPSTDTQYF
DNA: TGTGCCAGTAGTTCGAAGGGGCTAGTACCTAGCACAGATACGCAGTATTTT
D: -
J: TRBJ2-3
size: -
V: TRBV19

CDR3: CASSSRTGLEEKLFF
DNA: TGTGCCAGCAGCTCCAGGACAGGGCTTGAGGAAAAACTGTTTTTT
D: TRBD1
J: TRBJ1-4
size: few
V: TRBV11-2

CDR3: CASSALAGGLTGELFF
DNA: TGCGCCAGCAGCGCGCTAGCGGGGGGCCTAACCGGGGAGCTGTTTTTT
D: TRBD2
J: TRBJ2-2
size: once
V: TRBV4-1

CDR3: CASSRREGYGYTF
DNA: TGTGCCAGCAGCCGTCGGGAGGGCTATGGCTACACCTTC
D: -
J: TRBJ1-2
size: -
V: TRBV7-2

CDR3: CAWSHSSGANVLTF
DNA: TGTGCCTGGAGTCACAGCTCTGGGGCCAACGTCCTGACTTTC
D: -
J: TRBJ2-6
size: -
V: TRBV30

CDR3: CASSLGSETNYGYTF
DNA: TGTGCCAGCAGCTTGGGGTCAGAAACTAACTATGGCTACACCTTC
D: -
J: TRBJ1-2
size: -
V: TRBV5-6

CDR3: CASSLGRTPADTQYF
DNA: TGTGCCAGCAGCTTAGGGAGAACCCCGGCGGATACGCAGTATTTT
D: -
J: TRBJ2-3
size: -
V: TRBV7-8

CDR3: CASSQERIRTEGYTF
DNA: TGCGCCAGCAGCCAAGAAAGGATCCGGACAGAAGGCTACACCTTC
D: -
J: TRBJ1-2
size: -
V: TRBV4-3

CDR3: CASSRDRAQETQYF
DNA: TGTGCCAGCTCACGCGACAGGGCCCAAGAGACCCAGTACTTC
D: TRBD1
J: TRBJ2-5
size: once
V: TRBV18

CDR3: CAISEGGTNTEAFF
DNA: TGTGCCATCAGTGAAGGAGGAACGAACACTGAAGCTTTCTTT
D: -
J: TRBJ1-1
size: -
V: TRBV10-3

CDR3: CASSIELAGGLSRAKNIQYF
DNA: TGTGCCAGTAGTATAGAGCTAGCGGGGGGGCTGTCCCGAGCCAAAAACATTCAGTACTTC
D: TRBD2
J: TRBJ2-4
size: once
V: TRBV19

CDR3: CASSHRGPYNEQFF
DNA: TGTGCCAGCAGCCATAGGGGGCCCTACAATGAGCAGTTCTTC
D: TRBD1
J: TRBJ2-1
size: -
V: TRBV3-1/TRBV3-2

CDR3: CASSHAGGETQYF
DNA: TGTGCCAGCAGCCATGCGGGGGGGGAGACCCAGTACTTC
D: TRBD2
J: TRBJ2-5
size: -
V: TRBV3-1/TRBV3-2

CDR3: CASSLGSREATQYF
DNA: TGTGCCAGCAGCTTAGGTAGTAGGGAGGCTACGCAGTATTTT
D: -
J: TRBJ2-3
size: -
V: TRBV7-2

CDR3: CRTDYNEQFF
DNA: TGTAGAACTGACTACAATGAGCAGTTCTTC
D: -
J: TRBJ2-1
size: -
V: TRBV30

CDR3: CASREREWTGELFF
DNA: TGCGCCAGCCGAGAACGTGAATGGACCGGGGAGCTGTTTTTT
D: -
J: TRBJ2-2
size: few
V: TRBV5-1

CDR3: CSASRTSGVYEQYF
DNA: TGCAGTGCTAGTCGGACTAGCGGGGTCTACGAGCAGTACTTC
D: TRBD2
J: TRBJ2-7
size: -
V: TRBV20-1

CDR3: CASSLEPRRQGGQETQYF
DNA: TGCGCCAGCAGCTTGGAGCCCCGGCGACAGGGAGGCCAAGAGACCCAGTACTTC
D: -
J: TRBJ2-5
size: once
V: TRBV5-1

CDR3: CASSLRPGQGTDTQYF
DNA: TGTGCCAGCAGCTTAAGGCCGGGACAGGGCACAGATACGCAGTATTTT
D: TRBD1
J: TRBJ2-3
size: -
V: TRBV11-2

CDR3: CASNRVLAEETQYF
DNA: TGTGCCAGCAACCGAGTACTAGCGGAAGAGACCCAGTACTTC
D: TRBD2
J: TRBJ2-5
size: -
V: TRBV7-9

CDR3: CASSKGLGQETQYF
DNA: TGTGCCAGCAGCAAGGGACTAGGCCAAGAGACCCAGTACTTC
D: TRBD2
J: TRBJ2-5
size: -
V: TRBV5-6

CDR3: CASSEALGQGFFEKLFF
DNA: TGTGCCAGCAGTGAAGCGCTCGGCCAGGGGTTTTTTGAAAAACTGTTTTTT
D: -
J: TRBJ1-4
size: -
V: TRBV6-1

CDR3: CASGFGRTHDTQYF
DNA: TGTGCTAGTGGTTTCGGACGGACACATGATACGCAGTATTTT
D: -
J: TRBJ2-3
size: -
V: TRBV12-5

CDR3: CASSNGGYRQETQYF
DNA: TGTGCCAGCAGCAACGGGGGGTATCGGCAAGAGACCCAGTACTTC
D: TRBD2
J: TRBJ2-5
size: -
V: TRBV4-2

CDR3: CASSLAVATHATNEKLFF
DNA: TGTGCCAGCTCTTTGGCGGTCGCCACTCACGCAACTAATGAAAAACTGTTTTTT
D: -
J: TRBJ1-4
size: -
V: TRBV28

CDR3: CASSQGGTGGQPQHF
DNA: TGCGCCAGCAGCCAAGGGGGGACAGGGGGGCAGCCCCAGCATTTT
D: TRBD1
J: TRBJ1-5
size: -
V: TRBV4-1

CDR3: CASSLAQGGQYF
DNA: TGTGCCAGCAGCTTAGCGCAGGGAGGCCAGTACTTC
D: -
J: TRBJ2-5
size: -
V: TRBV7-2

CDR3: CAWTLLQGEKLFF
DNA: TGTGCCTGGACTCTCCTCCAGGGGGAAAAACTGTTTTTT
D: -
J: TRBJ1-4
size: once
V: TRBV30

CDR3: CASSPLSGYTEAFF
DNA: TGTGCCAGCAGTCCCCTATCAGGTTACACTGAAGCTTTCTTT
D: -
J: TRBJ1-1
size: -
V: TRBV28

CDR3: CASSHPTTEAFF
DNA: TGTGCCAGCAGTCACCCTACGACAGAAGCTTTCTTT
D: -
J: TRBJ1-1
size: -
V: TRBV27

CDR3: CASSESMGGADTQYF
DNA: TGCGCCAGCAGTGAGTCGATGGGGGGGGCGGATACGCAGTATTTT
D: -
J: TRBJ2-3
size: -
V: TRBV10-1

CDR3: CASSLSGTGNEQFF
DNA: TGTGCCAGCAGCTTATCGGGGACAGGGAATGAGCAGTTCTTC
D: TRBD1
J: TRBJ2-1
size: few
V: TRBV11-3

CDR3: CASSSPIEGQGVSPLHF
DNA: TGTGCCAGCAGCTCCCCTATCGAGGGACAGGGGGTTTCACCCCTCCACTTT
D: TRBD1
J: TRBJ1-6
size: -
V: TRBV5-4

CDR3: CASSFVAGNQETQYF
DNA: TGTGCCAGCAGCTTCGTAGCGGGAAACCAAGAGACCCAGTACTTC
D: TRBD2
J: TRBJ2-5
size: -
V: TRBV7-2

CDR3: CASSQDFSGGPVGKTQYF
DNA: TGTGCCAGCAGCCAAGACTTTTCGGGAGGGCCGGTGGGAAAGACGCAGTATTTT
D: TRBD2
J: TRBJ2-3
size: -
V: TRBV16

CDR3: CASRGRDRGYEQYF
DNA: TGTGCCAGCAGGGGCCGGGACAGGGGTTACGAGCAGTACTTC
D: TRBD1
J: TRBJ2-7
size: -
V: TRBV3-1/TRBV3-2

CDR3: CASSEWASGKGAGELFF
DNA: TGTGCCAGCAGTGAGTGGGCTAGCGGGAAGGGCGCCGGGGAGCTGTTTTTT
D: TRBD2
J: TRBJ2-2
size: many
V: TRBV2

CDR3: CASSVDRGSPSLYGYTF
DNA: TGTGCCAGCAGCGTTGACAGGGGTAGTCCCAGTTTGTATGGCTACACCTTC
D: TRBD1
J: TRBJ1-2
size: few
V: TRBV9

CDR3: CASSLSGGTEAFF
DNA: TGTGCCAGCAGCTTATCAGGGGGCACTGAAGCTTTCTTT
D: TRBD1
J: TRBJ1-1
size: -
V: TRBV7-2

CDR3: CASSPTAAGSGADTQYF
DNA: TGTGCCAGCTCACCCACAGCAGCGGGTTCGGGCGCAGATACGCAGTATTTT
D: -
J: TRBJ2-3
size: -
V: TRBV18

CDR3: CASSPPDTSIAQPQHF
DNA: TGTGCCAGCAGTCCCCCGGACACCAGCATTGCTCAGCCCCAGCATTTT
D: -
J: TRBJ1-5
size: -
V: TRBV28

CDR3: CAGSTRGLWEDTQYF
DNA: TGTGCCGGATCTACTAGAGGGCTGTGGGAAGATACGCAGTATTTT
D: -
J: TRBJ2-3
size: few
V: TRBV6-5

CDR3: CASSQGLAEYEQYF
DNA: TGTGCCAGCAGCCAAGGACTAGCGGAATACGAGCAGTACTTC
D: TRBD2
J: TRBJ2-7
size: few
V: TRBV3-1/TRBV3-2

CDR3: CASSLARVVYGYTF
DNA: TGTGCCAGCAGTTTAGCCAGGGTGGTCTATGGCTACACCTTC
D: -
J: TRBJ1-2
size: -
V: TRBV28

CDR3: CASSIRDRFYEQYF
DNA: TGTGCCAGCAGTATCCGGGACAGGTTCTACGAGCAGTACTTC
D: TRBD1
J: TRBJ2-7
size: -
V: TRBV5-6

CDR3: CASSLIGTGELFF
DNA: TGTGCCAGCAGTTTGATCGGCACCGGGGAGCTGTTTTTT
D: -
J: TRBJ2-2
size: -
V: TRBV12-3/TRBV12-4

CDR3: CASSLEGVSEETQYF
DNA: TGCGCCAGCAGCTTGGAGGGGGTTTCGGAAGAGACCCAGTACTTC
D: -
J: TRBJ2-5
size: -
V: TRBV5-1

CDR3: CASRASGTSYEQYF
DNA: TGTGCCAGCAGGGCTAGCGGGACTAGCTACGAGCAGTACTTC
D: TRBD2
J: TRBJ2-7
size: -
V: TRBV2

CDR3: CASQGAGANVLTF
DNA: TGTGCCAGCCAAGGAGCTGGGGCCAACGTCCTGACTTTC
D: -
J: TRBJ2-6
size: -
V: TRBV5-4

CDR3: CASREGPGTGYGYTF
DNA: TGCGCCAGCAGGGAGGGACCCGGGACAGGGTATGGCTACACCTTC
D: TRBD1
J: TRBJ1-2
size: -
V: TRBV10-1

CDR3: CASSMTPPRGASTDTQYF
DNA: TGTGCCAGTAGTATGACCCCCCCCCGGGGGGCCAGCACAGATACGCAGTATTTT
D: -
J: TRBJ2-3
size: -
V: TRBV19

CDR3: CSARVIDTQYF
DNA: TGCAGTGCTAGAGTCATAGATACGCAGTATTTT
D: -
J: TRBJ2-3
size: -
V: TRBV20-1

CDR3: CASSPRTSGISYEQYF
DNA: TGTGCCAGCAGCCCCAGGACTAGCGGGATTTCCTACGAGCAGTACTTC
D: TRBD2
J: TRBJ2-7
size: few
V: TRBV11-1

CDR3: CASSLEGASGAYEQYF
DNA: TGTGCCAGCAGCCTAGAGGGAGCTAGCGGTGCCTACGAGCAGTACTTC
D: TRBD2
J: TRBJ2-7
size: few
V: TRBV7-2

CDR3: CASSPHGLVAVNTGELFF
DNA: TGTGCCAGCAGCCCTCACGGACTAGTCGCGGTGAACACCGGGGAGCTGTTTTTT
D: TRBD2
J: TRBJ2-2
size: -
V: TRBV7-8